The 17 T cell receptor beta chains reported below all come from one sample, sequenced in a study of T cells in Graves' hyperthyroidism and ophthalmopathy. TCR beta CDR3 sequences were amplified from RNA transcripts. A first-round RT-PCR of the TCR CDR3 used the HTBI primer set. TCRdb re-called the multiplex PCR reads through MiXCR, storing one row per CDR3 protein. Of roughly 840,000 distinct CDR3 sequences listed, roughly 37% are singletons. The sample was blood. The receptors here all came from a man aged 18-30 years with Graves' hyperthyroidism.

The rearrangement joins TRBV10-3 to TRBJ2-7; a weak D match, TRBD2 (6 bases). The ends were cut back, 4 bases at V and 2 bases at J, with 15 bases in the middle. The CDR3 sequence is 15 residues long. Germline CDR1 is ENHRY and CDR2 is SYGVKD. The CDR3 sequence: CAISAASSAAYEQYF. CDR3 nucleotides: TGTGCCATCAGTGCTGCCTCTAGCGCCGCCTACGAGCAGTACTTC.

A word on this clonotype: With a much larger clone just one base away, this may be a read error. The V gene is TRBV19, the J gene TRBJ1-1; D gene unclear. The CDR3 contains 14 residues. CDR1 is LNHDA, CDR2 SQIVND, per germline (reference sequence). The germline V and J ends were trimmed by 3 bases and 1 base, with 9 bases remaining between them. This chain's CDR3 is CASSMQVRNTEAFF. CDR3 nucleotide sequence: TGTGCCAGTAGTATGCAGGTCCGGAACACTGAAGCTTTCTTT.

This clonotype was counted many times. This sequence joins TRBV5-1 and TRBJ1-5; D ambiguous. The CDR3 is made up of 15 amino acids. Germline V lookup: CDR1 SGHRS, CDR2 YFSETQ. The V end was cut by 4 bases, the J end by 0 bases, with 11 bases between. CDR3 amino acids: CASSADGDSNQPQHF. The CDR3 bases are TGCGCCAGCAGCGCGGACGGAGATAGCAATCAGCCCCAGCATTTT.

CDR3 residues: CSAPREGSTEAFF. The CDR3, as DNA: TGCAGTGCTCCTCGGGAGGGTTCCACTGAAGCTTTCTTT. The V and J genes are TRBV20-1 and TRBJ1-1; D uncertain. The CDR3 covers 13 residues. The germline CDR1 and CDR2 sequences are DFQATT and SNEGSKA (reference sequence). With 5 bases removed from V and 4 bases from J, the gap between germline ends came to 14 bases.

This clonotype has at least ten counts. The CDR3 DNA is TGTGCCAGCACCCTAGAGGACAGCTACGAGCAGTACTTC. It codes for CASTLEDSYEQYF. This chain connects TRBV2 to TRBJ2-7; a weak D match, TRBD1 (6 bases). The germline gives CDR1 SNHLY, CDR2 FYNNEI. This CDR3 is built from 13 residues. V lost 7 bases to trimming and J lost 3 bases, with 13 bases between them.

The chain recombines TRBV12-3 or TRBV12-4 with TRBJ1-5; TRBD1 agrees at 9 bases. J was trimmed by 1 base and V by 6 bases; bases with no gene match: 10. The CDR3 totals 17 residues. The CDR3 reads CASSVKTGGESNQPQHF. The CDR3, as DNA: TGTGCCAGCAGCGTAAAAACAGGGGGCGAGAGCAATCAGCCCCAGCATTTT.

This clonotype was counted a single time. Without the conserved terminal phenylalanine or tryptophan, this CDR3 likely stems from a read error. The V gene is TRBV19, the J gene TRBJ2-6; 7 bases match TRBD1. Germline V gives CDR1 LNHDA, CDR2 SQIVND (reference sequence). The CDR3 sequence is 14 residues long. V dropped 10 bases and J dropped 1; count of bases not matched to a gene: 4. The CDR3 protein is CATRQGSGANVLTS. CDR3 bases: TGTGCCACCCGACAGGGATCTGGGGCCAACGTCCTGACTTCC.

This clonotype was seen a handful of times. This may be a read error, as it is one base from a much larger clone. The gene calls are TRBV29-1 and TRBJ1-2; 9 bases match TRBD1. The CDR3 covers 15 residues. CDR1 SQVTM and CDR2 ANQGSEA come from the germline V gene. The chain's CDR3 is CSADQGGTGNYGHTF. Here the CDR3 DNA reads TGCAGCGCCGACCAGGGGGGGACAGGGAACTATGGCCACACCTTC.

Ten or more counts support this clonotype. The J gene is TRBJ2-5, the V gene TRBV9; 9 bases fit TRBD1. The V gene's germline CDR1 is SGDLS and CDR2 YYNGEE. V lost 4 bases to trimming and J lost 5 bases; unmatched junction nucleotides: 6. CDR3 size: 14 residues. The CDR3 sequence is CASSLPGQGETQYF. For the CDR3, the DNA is TGTGCCAGCAGCCTCCCGGGACAGGGCGAGACCCAGTACTTC.

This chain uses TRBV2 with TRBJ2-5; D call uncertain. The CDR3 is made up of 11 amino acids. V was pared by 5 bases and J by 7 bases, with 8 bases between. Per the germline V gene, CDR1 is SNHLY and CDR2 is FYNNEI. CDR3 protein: CASSRSGTQYF. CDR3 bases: TGTGCCAGCAGTCGTTCAGGGACCCAGTACTTC.

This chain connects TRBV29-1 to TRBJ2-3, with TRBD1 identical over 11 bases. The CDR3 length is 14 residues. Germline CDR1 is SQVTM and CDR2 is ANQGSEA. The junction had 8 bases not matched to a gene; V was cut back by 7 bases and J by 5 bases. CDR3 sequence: CSETDRGQEDTQYF. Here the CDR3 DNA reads TGCAGCGAAACGGACAGGGGGCAGGAAGATACGCAGTATTTT.

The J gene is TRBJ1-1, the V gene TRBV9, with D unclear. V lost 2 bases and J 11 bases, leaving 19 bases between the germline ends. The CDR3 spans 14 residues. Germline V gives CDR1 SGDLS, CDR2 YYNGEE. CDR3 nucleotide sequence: TGTGCCAGCAGCGTCGGGGATTTGGGCGGGGTTGCTTTCTTT. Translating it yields CASSVGDLGGVAFF.

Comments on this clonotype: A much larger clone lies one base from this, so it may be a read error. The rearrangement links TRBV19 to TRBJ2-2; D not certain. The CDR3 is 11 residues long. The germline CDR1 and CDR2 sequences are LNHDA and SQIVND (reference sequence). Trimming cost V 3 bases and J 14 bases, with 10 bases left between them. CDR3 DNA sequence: TGTGCCAGTAGTATCAGAAGAGGTCTGTTTTTT. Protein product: CASSIRRGLFF.

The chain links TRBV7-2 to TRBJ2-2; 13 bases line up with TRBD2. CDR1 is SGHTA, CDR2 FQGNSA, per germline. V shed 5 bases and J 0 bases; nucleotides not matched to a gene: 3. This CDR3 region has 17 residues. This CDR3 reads CASSAGLAGPNTGELFF. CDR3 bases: TGTGCCAGCAGCGCGGGACTAGCGGGACCGAACACCGGGGAGCTGTTTTTT.

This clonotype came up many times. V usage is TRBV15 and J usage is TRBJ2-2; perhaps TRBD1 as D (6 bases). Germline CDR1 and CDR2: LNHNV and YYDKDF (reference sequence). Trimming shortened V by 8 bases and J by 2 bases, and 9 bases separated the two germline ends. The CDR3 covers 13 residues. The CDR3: CATGTTNTGELFF. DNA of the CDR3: TGTGCCACCGGGACAACTAACACCGGGGAGCTGTTTTTT.

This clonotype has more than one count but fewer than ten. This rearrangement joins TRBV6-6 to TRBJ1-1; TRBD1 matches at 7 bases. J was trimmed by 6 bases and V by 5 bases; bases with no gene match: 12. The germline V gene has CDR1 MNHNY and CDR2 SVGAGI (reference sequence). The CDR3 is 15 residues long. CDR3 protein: CASSQMTGITAEAFF. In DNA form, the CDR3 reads TGTGCCAGCAGTCAAATGACAGGGATAACGGCTGAAGCTTTCTTT.

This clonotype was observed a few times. The CDR3 here is CSAGGTEPSYEQYF. Here the CDR3 DNA reads TGCAGTGCCGGGGGGACAGAACCTTCCTACGAGCAGTACTTC. This sequence joins TRBV20-1 and TRBJ2-7; D might be TRBD1 or TRBD2, each matching 7 bases. Trimming cost V 6 bases and J 1 base, with 16 bases left between them. The CDR3 totals 14 residues. Germline CDR1 DFQATT, CDR2 SNEGSKA (reference sequence).